One and the same sample provided the 19 T cell receptor beta chains below, sequenced in a study of blood T cell repertoires in COVID-19. This table comes from immunoSEQ multiplex PCR, and its TCRdb copy is limited to in-frame clones, with some not included. The sample yields around 210,000 clones, almost 90% seen once. Specimen: peripheral blood. Source of these receptors: a young man with active or convalescent COVID-19.

This chain uses TRBV6-1 with TRBJ2-7; possible D gene TRBD2, 6 bases. The V and J ends lost 1 base and 2 bases respectively, with 12 bases between them. CDR1 MNHNS and CDR2 SASEGT come from the germline V gene. The CDR3 runs to 15 residues. DNA of the CDR3: TGTGCCAGCAGTGAAGTGGGGGGACCGACCTACGAGCAGTACTTC. This sequence encodes CASSEVGGPTYEQYF.

The chain carries TRBV6-5 and TRBJ2-1; tentative D call: TRBD2 (6 bases). CDR3 size: 12 residues. CDR1 is MNHEY, CDR2 SVGAGI, per germline. Trimming shortened V by 6 bases and J by 16 bases, and 19 bases separated the two germline ends. The CDR3 is CASRVTGGAPFF. In DNA form, the CDR3 reads TGTGCCAGCAGGGTGACCGGGGGAGCCCCCTTCTTC.

The chain joins TRBV27 to TRBJ1-5; TRBD1 matches at 12 bases. Germline V gene lookup returns CDR1 MNHEY and CDR2 SMNVEV (reference sequence). After removal of 6 bases from V and 9 bases from J, the junction contained 12 bases not matched to a gene. This CDR3 region has 16 residues. The CDR3 region is CASSPGTGGVSGPQHF. DNA for the CDR3: TGTGCCAGCAGCCCTGGGACAGGGGGCGTCTCGGGGCCCCAGCATTTT.

The table lists this clone with a few counts. As DNA, the CDR3 is TGTGCCAGTAGTATTTATCGGGGACAGGGACGGACTGAAGCTTTCTTT. Residues: CASSIYRGQGRTEAFF. The rearrangement joins TRBV19 to TRBJ1-1; 9 bases fit TRBD1. The length of the CDR3 is 16 residues. Germline-derived CDR1 and CDR2 are LNHDA and SQIVND (reference sequence). V lost 3 bases to trimming and J lost 5 bases; unmatched junction nucleotides: 10.

The V gene is TRBV27, the J gene TRBJ2-1; TRBD2 might be the D (5 bases). Per germline, CDR1 MNHEY and CDR2 SMNVEV (reference sequence). The CDR3 consists of 17 residues. V was clipped by 2 bases and J by 9 bases, with 23 bases between them. As DNA, the CDR3 is TGTGCCAGCAGTTTAGAAATAGACTCTAGCCGGGTGCTTGAGCAGTTCTTC. Translation gives CASSLEIDSSRVLEQFF.

The chain couples TRBV6-4 to TRBJ2-7, with D tentatively TRBD1 (5 bases). The CDR3 consists of 13 residues. V was trimmed by 4 bases and J by 6 bases, leaving 13 bases between them. Germline CDR1 is MRHNA and CDR2 is SNTAGT. The CDR3 protein is CASSASDTSEQYF. The CDR3 nucleotides are TGTGCCAGCAGTGCCTCGGACACTTCCGAGCAGTACTTC.

Only one count was recorded for this clone. V usage is TRBV27 and J usage is TRBJ2-5; 11 bases line up with TRBD2. The trim removed 2 bases at V and 3 bases at J, leaving 5 bases unmatched. CDR1 is MNHEY and CDR2 is SMNVEV in the germline V gene (reference sequence). This CDR3 contains 16 residues. In nucleotides, the CDR3 is TGTGCCAGCAGTTTAGGGACTAGCGGTAATAAAGAGACCCAGTACTTC. Its translation: CASSLGTSGNKETQYF.

J is TRBJ2-7 and V is TRBV5-4; TRBD2 matches 9 bases. The CDR3 covers 14 residues. The V gene end was trimmed by 2 bases and the J gene end by 6 bases; junction bases not matched to a gene: 6. Germline CDR1 is SGHNT and CDR2 is YYREEE (reference sequence). The CDR3 coding sequence is TGTGCCAGCAGCTTCGCGGGAGGGCCCGGCGAGCAGTACTTC. It translates to CASSFAGGPGEQYF.

The chain couples TRBV25-1 to TRBJ1-1; no clear D. The CDR3 covers 12 residues. Germline V gene lookup returns CDR1 MGHDK and CDR2 SYGVNS. The V gene lost 4 bases and the J gene lost 11 bases, with 14 bases spanning the gap. CDR3 bases: TGTGCCAGCAGTGCCCTCTCGGGGATGGCTTTCTTT. Translating gives CASSALSGMAFF.

The chain couples TRBV19 to TRBJ1-3; D is possibly TRBD1 (5 bases). Germline V CDR1 and CDR2: LNHDA, SQIVND (reference sequence). The CDR3 covers 15 residues. V lost 5 bases and J 0 bases, leaving 11 bases between the germline ends. For the CDR3, the DNA is TGTGCCAGTAGTTTCGGGGGGTCCTCTGGAAACACCATATATTTT. It specifies CASSFGGSSGNTIYF.

The chain recombines TRBV19 with TRBJ2-3, with D tentatively TRBD2 (6 bases). The CDR3 contains 16 residues. Germline V gene lookup returns CDR1 LNHDA and CDR2 SQIVND (reference sequence). The V end was cut by 6 bases, the J end by 1 base, with 17 bases between. CDR3 nucleotide sequence: TGTGCCAGTAGATTTAGGGGTAGCGGTGGCACAGATACGCAGTATTTT. Its protein product is CASRFRGSGGTDTQYF.

This clone appeared once. The chain links TRBV10-1 to TRBJ2-1, with D perhaps matching TRBD2 (6 bases). This CDR3 comprises 15 residues. The V gene's germline CDR1 is WNHNN and CDR2 SYGVQD (reference sequence). V lost 2 bases to trimming and J lost 3 bases, with 11 bases between them. The CDR3 spells CASSEASDDYNEQFF. In nucleotides, the CDR3 is TGCGCCAGCAGTGAGGCTAGCGACGACTACAATGAGCAGTTCTTC.

The V gene is TRBV13, the J gene TRBJ2-6, with D unresolved. CDR1 is PRHDT, CDR2 FYEKMQ, per germline (reference sequence). V lost 1 base, J lost 2 bases, and 3 bases lay in between. CDR3 size: 14 residues. The CDR3 DNA reads as TGTGCCAGCAGCTTAGCTCCTGGGGCCAACGTCCTGACTTTC. Amino acid sequence: CASSLAPGANVLTF.

The V and J genes are TRBV3-1 (or the pseudogene TRBV3-2) and TRBJ2-7; D remains ambiguous. V was pared by 0 bases and J by 4 bases, with 4 bases between. The CDR3 contains 12 residues. CDR1 is LGHDT, CDR2 YNNKEL, per germline (reference sequence). The CDR3 protein is CASSQDQYEQYF. The CDR3 bases are TGTGCCAGCAGCCAAGATCAGTACGAGCAGTACTTC.

The J gene is TRBJ1-5, the V gene TRBV5-1, with a weak D call TRBD1 (6 bases). CDR3 length equals 14 residues. V was trimmed by 5 bases and J by 3 bases, leaving 12 bases between them. CDR1 is SGHRS, CDR2 YFSETQ, per germline. The CDR3 spells CASSWGGPNQPQHF. As DNA, the CDR3 is TGCGCCAGCAGTTGGGGGGGGCCCAATCAGCCCCAGCATTTT.

The chain recombines TRBV7-3 with TRBJ2-7; the match to TRBD1 covers 8 bases. The CDR3 has 14 amino acids. Per the germline V gene, CDR1 is SGHTA and CDR2 is FQGTGA. Unmatched junction bases numbered 5, after V lost 5 bases and J lost 2 bases. CDR3 sequence reads: CASSPGDRPYEQYF. CDR3 nucleotides: TGTGCCAGCAGCCCCGGGGACAGGCCCTACGAGCAGTACTTC.

V usage is TRBV24-1 and J usage is TRBJ2-7, with 7 nucleotides matching TRBD2. This CDR3 is 14 amino acids long. Germline values: CDR1 KGHDR, CDR2 SFDVKD. V was clipped by 2 bases and J by 6 bases; unmatched bases: 6. For the CDR3, the DNA is TGTGCCACCAGTGATTCGGCGGGAGTGGCCGAGCAGTACTTC. Translating gives CATSDSAGVAEQYF.

This clone was seen once. The gene calls are TRBV7-9 and TRBJ2-5; 8 nucleotides line up with TRBD2. CDR3 size: 17 residues. J gave up 4 bases and V 0 bases, and 10 bases lay outside the gene matches. Germline-derived CDR1 and CDR2 are SEHNR and FQNEAQ (reference sequence). CDR3 residues: CASSLALSGLAGETQYF. The CDR3 DNA reads as TGTGCCAGCAGCTTAGCGCTAAGTGGGCTAGCGGGAGAGACCCAGTACTTC.

This clone showed up just once. The chain combines TRBV10-1 with TRBJ2-7, with D maybe TRBD2 (6 bases). V was pared by 4 bases and J by 2 bases, with 15 bases between. There are 15 residues in the CDR3. The germline gives CDR1 WNHNN, CDR2 SYGVQD (reference sequence). The CDR3 DNA reads TGCGCCAGCAGTGGGAGGGGAGAGTTAACCTACGAGCAGTACTTC. Translation: CASSGRGELTYEQYF.